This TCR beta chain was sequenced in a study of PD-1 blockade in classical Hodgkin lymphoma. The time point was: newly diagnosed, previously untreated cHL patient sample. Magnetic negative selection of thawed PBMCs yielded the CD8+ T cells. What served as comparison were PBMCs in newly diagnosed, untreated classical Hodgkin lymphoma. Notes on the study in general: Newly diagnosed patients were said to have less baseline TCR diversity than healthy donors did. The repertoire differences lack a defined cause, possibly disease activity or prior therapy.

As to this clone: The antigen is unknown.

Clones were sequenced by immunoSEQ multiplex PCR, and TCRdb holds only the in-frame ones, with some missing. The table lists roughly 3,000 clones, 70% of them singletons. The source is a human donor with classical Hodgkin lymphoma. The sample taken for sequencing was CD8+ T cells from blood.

The CDR3 nucleotides read TGTGCCAGCAGCTCCTCTCACCGGACGCCTGAAGCTTTCTTT. Translated, it gives CASSSSHRTPEAFF. The chain links TRBV7-6 to TRBJ1-1; D ambiguous. CDR3 length: 14 residues. V lost 4 bases to trimming and J lost 6 bases, with 15 bases between them. CDR1 is SGHVS and CDR2 is FNYEAQ in the germline V gene.